This TCR beta chain was sequenced during a study of neurological immune-mediated disorders (dated by TCRdb to about 2019). Notes on the research overall: Among the roughly 34 multiple sclerosis patients, relapsing-remitting MS was present in approximately 31 and secondary progressive MS was present in 3. Peripheral blood TCR-beta repertoires from patients with HTLV-I-associated myelopathy (HAM/TSP), patients with multiple sclerosis, and healthy controls were compared in the study using UMI-based sequencing. Alongside PBMC samples, the set of about 97 TCR-beta libraries contained longitudinal samples, technical triplicates, and paired CD4+ and CD8+ T-cell subsets that had been sorted. The cohort was made up of about 68 subjects, consisting of some 15 HAM/TSP patients, some 35 multiple sclerosis patients and around 20 healthy controls.

cDNA was synthesized by template-switch 5'RACE using a primer with a 10-nucleotide random unique molecular identifier that tagged each TCR transcript. Each sequencing run produced over 160 million TCR-beta sequences covering 15-18 subjects. The RNeasy kit was used for extraction of total RNA. The KAPA Real-time Library Amplification kit was used to amplify TCR-beta VDJ regions with primers for the TCR constant region and the 5'RACE anchor. Sample indexes and Illumina adaptors were added in a first PCR, after which library yield was increased in a second PCR. The roughly 650 bp TCR product was size-selected on a 2% E-gel SizeSelection system after Ampure bead purification. Before pooling, library quality was assessed on a Bioanalyzer, concentration was determined with Qubit, and library quantification was performed with the Kapa Library Quantification kit. Paired-end 2 x 150 bp sequencing of the libraries was performed on an Illumina HiSeq 2500. To increase sequence diversity, 25-30% phiX was spiked into each library pool. The study's own analysis went as follows. Quality-filtered reads were processed with the UMI-based MiGEC pipeline, which removed over 75% of raw TCR sequences during error correction. VDJ genes were aligned to IMGT germline references, and each clonotype was defined by a unique CDR3 amino acid sequence together with V-J genes. Clonal expansion, Shannon diversity and CDR3 relatedness were evaluated with VDJtools (CalcPairwiseDistances, ClusterSamples), while phylogenetic trees were built in CLCbio workbench. Clones with at least 8 unique UMIs were defined as expanded, with this threshold being based on coefficient-of-variation modelling across technical triplicates. TCRdb cleaned the public reads at Q25 with fastp, built clones with MiXCR and kept in-frame beta chains. Every entry covers one CDR3 protein and lists the most common genes and DNA from its rows. None of the V and J calls come from the authors' own analysis; TCRdb made them. A total of 81,000 or so distinct CDR3 sequences appear in this sample, 5% to 5.5% of them only once. 2.2% of the sample is taken by the ten largest.

The paper's findings and limits, for the study overall: TCR clonal expansion was highest in HAM/TSP patients and lowest in MS patients, with MS patients falling below even healthy controls. The MS cluster showed no association with clinical or MRI features, and the authors stated that larger cohorts are needed. In phylogenetic analysis, the repertoires of 18 of 34 MS patients grouped into a cluster of related CDR3 sequences, which suggests a possible signature at the repertoire level. Across subjects, expanded clones never shared an identical CDR3 amino acid sequence, which suggests that the TCR-beta repertoires in every group were private.

From a lookup of the germline V gene, CDR1 and CDR2 are SGHRS and YFSETQ. The CDR3 numbers 16 residues from cysteine through phenylalanine. CDR3 DNA only is kept here, 48 bases in frame from base 1. The trim is 0 bases for V and 4 bases for J, with a gap of 16 bases between the germline ends. Libraries from unsorted PBMCs were made from 2 million PBMCs kept in RNAlater at -80 degrees C until RNA extraction. Multiple sclerosis patients were enrolled in a US clinical protocol evaluating disease progression by magnetic resonance imaging. PBMCs were separated from peripheral blood using Ficoll-Hypaque density gradient centrifugation and then cryopreserved in liquid nitrogen. This clonotype was seen many times. Its antigen is not yet known. No much larger clone is present one base from it, and per-base qualities are unavailable.

Sequenced input: PBMCs. This chain joins TRBV5-1 to TRBJ2-5, with an unclear D gene assignment. This TCR came from a woman in her thirties with multiple sclerosis. The base sequence is TGCGCCAGCAGCTTGGTGGTAGCAGCTATAGGAGAGACCCAGTACTTC. The encoded protein is CASSLVVAAIGETQYF. Where the CDR3 stops, the reference TRBV5-1 and TRBJ2-5 genes take over; the full variable domain is KAGVTQTPRYLIKTRGQQVTLSCSPISGHRSVSWYQQTPGQGLQFLFEYFSETQRNKGNFPGRFSGRQFSNSRSEMNVSTLELGDSALYLCASSLVVAAIGETQYFGPGTRLLVL.